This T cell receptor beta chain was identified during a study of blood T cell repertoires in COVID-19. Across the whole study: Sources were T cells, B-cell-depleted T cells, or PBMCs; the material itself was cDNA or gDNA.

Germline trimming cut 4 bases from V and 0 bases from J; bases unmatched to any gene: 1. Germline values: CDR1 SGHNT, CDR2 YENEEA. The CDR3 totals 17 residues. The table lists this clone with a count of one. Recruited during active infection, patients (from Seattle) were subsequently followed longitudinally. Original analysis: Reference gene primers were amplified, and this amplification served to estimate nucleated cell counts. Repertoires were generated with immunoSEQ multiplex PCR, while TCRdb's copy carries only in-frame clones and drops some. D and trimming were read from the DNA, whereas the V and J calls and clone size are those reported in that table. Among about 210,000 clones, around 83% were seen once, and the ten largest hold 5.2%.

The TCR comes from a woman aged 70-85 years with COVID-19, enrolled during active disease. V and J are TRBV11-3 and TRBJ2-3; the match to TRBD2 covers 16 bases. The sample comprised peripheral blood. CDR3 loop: CASSSGLAGGSTDTQYF. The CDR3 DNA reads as TGTGCCAGCAGCTCGGGACTAGCGGGAGGGAGCACAGATACGCAGTATTTT.